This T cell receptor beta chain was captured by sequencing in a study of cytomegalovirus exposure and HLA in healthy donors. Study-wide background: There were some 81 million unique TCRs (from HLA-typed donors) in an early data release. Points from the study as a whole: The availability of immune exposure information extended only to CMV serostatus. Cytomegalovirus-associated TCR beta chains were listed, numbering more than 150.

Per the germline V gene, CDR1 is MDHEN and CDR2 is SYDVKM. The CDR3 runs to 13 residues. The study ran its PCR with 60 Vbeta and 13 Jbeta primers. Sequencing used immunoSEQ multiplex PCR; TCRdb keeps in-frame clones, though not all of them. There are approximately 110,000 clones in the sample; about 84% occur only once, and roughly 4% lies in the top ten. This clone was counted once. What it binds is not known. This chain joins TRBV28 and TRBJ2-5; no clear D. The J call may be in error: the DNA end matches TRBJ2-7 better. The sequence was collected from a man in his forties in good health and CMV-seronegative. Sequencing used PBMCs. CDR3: CASSPPTRYEQYF. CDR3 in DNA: TGTGCCAGCAGTCCCCCAACTCGGTACGAGCAGTACTTC.